This T cell receptor beta chain is drawn from a study of blood T cell repertoires in COVID-19. The repertoire was sequenced with immunoSEQ multiplex PCR; TCRdb's copy has only in-frame clones and lacks some. The repertoire holds 95,000 to 150,000 clones, with 70% to 85% as singletons. The TCR was taken from a woman in her 70s with acute or convalescent COVID-19. Sequencing was done on a sample of peripheral blood.

In nucleotides, the CDR3 is TGCGCCAGCAGCCAGGCCGGACTCTATGGCTACACCTTC. The encoded protein is CASSQAGLYGYTF. The J gene is TRBJ1-2, the V gene TRBV4-3; no clear D. V lost 3 bases and J 4 bases, leaving 9 bases between the germline ends. The CDR3 is made up of 13 amino acids. Per the germline V gene, CDR1 is LGHNA and CDR2 is YSLEER.